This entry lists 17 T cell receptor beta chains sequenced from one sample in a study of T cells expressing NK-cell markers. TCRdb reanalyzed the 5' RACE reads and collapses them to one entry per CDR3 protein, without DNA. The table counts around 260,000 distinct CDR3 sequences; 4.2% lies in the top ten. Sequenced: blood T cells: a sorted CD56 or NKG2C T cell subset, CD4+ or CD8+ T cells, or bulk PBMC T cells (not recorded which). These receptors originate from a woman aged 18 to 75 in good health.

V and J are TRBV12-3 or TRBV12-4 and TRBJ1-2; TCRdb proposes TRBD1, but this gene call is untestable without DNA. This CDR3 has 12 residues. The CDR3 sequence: CASRGPTGGYTF.

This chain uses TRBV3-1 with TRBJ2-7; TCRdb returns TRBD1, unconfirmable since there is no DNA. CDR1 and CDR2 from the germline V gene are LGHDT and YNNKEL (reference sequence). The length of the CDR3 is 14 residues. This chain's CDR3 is CASSTGPSSYEQYF.

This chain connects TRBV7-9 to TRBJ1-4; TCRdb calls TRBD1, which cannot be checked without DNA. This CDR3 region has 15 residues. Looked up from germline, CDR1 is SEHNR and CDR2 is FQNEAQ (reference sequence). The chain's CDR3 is CASSTPRGRAEKLFF.

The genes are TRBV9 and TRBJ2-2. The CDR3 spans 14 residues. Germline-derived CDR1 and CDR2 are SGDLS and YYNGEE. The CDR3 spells CASSVDFGVGELFF. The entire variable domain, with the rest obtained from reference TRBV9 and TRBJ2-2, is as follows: DSGVTQTPKHLITATGQRVTLRCSPRSGDLSVYWYQQSLDQGLQFLIQYYNGEERAKGNILERFSAQQFPDLHSELNLSSLELGDSALYFCASSVDFGVGELFFGEGSRLTVL.

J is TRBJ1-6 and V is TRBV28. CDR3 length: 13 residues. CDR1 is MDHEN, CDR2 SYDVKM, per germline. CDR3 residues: CASNGRHNSPLHF.

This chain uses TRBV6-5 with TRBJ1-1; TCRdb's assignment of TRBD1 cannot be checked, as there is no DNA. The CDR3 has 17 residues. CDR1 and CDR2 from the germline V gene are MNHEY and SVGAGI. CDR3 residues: CASSYYIGRGGSAEAFF.

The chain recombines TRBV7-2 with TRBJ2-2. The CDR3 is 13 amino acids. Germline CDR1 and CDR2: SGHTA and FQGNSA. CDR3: CASSLYRSGELFF. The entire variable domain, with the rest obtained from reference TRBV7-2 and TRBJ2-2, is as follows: GAGVSQSPSNKVTEKGKDVELRCDPISGHTALYWYRQSLGQGLEFLIYFQGNSAPDKSGLPSDRFSAERTGGSVSTLTIQRTQQEDSAVYLCASSLYRSGELFFGEGSRLTVL.

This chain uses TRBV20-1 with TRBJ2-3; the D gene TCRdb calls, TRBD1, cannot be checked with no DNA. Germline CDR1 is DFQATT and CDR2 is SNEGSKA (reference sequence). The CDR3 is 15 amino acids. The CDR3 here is CSARGTNQQGDTQYF.

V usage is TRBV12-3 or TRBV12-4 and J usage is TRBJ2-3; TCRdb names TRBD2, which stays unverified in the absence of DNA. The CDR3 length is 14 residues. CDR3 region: CASSYGGYTDTQYF.

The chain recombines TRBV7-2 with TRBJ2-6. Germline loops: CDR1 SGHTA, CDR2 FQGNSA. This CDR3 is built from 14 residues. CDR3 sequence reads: CATAPGFGANVLTF.

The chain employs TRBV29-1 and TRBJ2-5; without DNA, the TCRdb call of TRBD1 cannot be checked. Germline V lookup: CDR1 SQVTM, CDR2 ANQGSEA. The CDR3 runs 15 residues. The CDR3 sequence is CSVERGGDSQETQYF.

The CDR3 is CASSRQGMAYGYTF. The J gene is TRBJ1-2, the V gene TRBV12-3 or TRBV12-4; as DNA is missing, the TRBD1 call by TCRdb cannot be tested. This CDR3 spans 14 amino acids.

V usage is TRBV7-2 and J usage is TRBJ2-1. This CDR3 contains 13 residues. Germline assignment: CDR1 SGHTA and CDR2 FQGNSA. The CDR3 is CASSLDHSSEQFF.

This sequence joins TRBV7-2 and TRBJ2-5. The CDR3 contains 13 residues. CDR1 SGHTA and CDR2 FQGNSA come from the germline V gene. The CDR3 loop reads CASSWAVRETQYF.

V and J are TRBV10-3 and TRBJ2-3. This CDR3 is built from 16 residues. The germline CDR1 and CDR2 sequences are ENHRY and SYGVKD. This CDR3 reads CAISGEDRPSTDTQYF.

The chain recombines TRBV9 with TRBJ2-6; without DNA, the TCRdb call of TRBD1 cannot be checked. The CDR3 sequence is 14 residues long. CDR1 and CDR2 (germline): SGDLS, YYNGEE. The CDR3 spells CASRQGFGANVLTF.

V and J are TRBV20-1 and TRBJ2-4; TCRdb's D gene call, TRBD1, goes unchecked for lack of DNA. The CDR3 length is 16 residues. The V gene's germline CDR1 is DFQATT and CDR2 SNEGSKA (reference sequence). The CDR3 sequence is CSARGQGVGAKNIQYF.